Following are 2 T cell receptor beta chains from one sample sequenced in a study of blood T cell repertoires in COVID-19. Only in-frame clones appear in the TCRdb table, and some are missing; sequencing was by immunoSEQ multiplex PCR. Of 270,000 or so clones detected, 85% appear once; the ten largest clones hold more than 6.5%. The sequenced sample consisted of PBMCs or T cells enriched from blood (not recorded which). Source of these receptors: a woman between 50 and 59 years old who had been exposed to COVID-19.

This clone was recorded a few times. The chain carries TRBV2 and TRBJ1-5; 8 positions agree with TRBD1. Germline V gives CDR1 SNHLY, CDR2 FYNNEI. V was clipped by 6 bases and J by 3 bases; unmatched bases: 7. The CDR3 extends over 15 amino acids. CDR3 in amino acids: CASRGQGRDNQPQHF. Written as DNA, the CDR3 is TGTGCCAGCAGAGGACAGGGCAGGGACAATCAGCCCCAGCATTTT. Full variable domain (remainder filled in from reference TRBV2 and TRBJ1-5): EPEVTQTPSHQVTQMGQEVILRCVPISNHLYFYWYRQILGQKVEFLVSFYNNEISEKSEIFDDQFSVERPDGSNFTLKIRSTKLEDSAMYFCASRGQGRDNQPQHFGDGTRLSIL.

This clone has only one observation. This chain uses TRBV12-3 or TRBV12-4 with TRBJ1-2; D is perhaps TRBD1 (6 bases). This CDR3 has 13 amino acids. Deletions cut 7 bases from V and 8 bases from J, with 17 bases between. CDR3 sequence: CASMIRGAEGYTF. For the CDR3, the DNA is TGTGCCAGCATGATACGGGGGGCTGAAGGCTACACCTTC.